This T cell receptor beta chain stems from a study of blood T cell repertoires in COVID-19. Whole-study context: Specimens from acute and convalescent COVID-19 originated in the United States, Italy and Spain. Sources were T cells, B-cell-depleted T cells, or PBMCs; the material itself was cDNA or gDNA.

Unmatched junction bases numbered 7, after V lost 0 bases and J lost 4 bases. Germline loops: CDR1 LGHDT, CDR2 YNNKEL (reference sequence). The CDR3 runs 17 residues. Original handling: For nucleated cells, counts were estimated from reference gene primer amplification. Measured with immunoSEQ multiplex PCR; TCRdb has only the in-frame clones, and not every one. The V and J calls and clone size were taken over from that table, and D and trimming were inferred from the DNA. The sample holds over 250,000 clones, around 80% seen once. The V call is TRBV3-1 (or the pseudogene TRBV3-2), the J call TRBJ2-1; 9 nucleotides match TRBD2. This clonotype was obtained from a man between 25 and 39 years old with acute COVID-19. The sequenced sample consisted of PBMCs or T cells enriched from blood (not recorded which). CDR3 DNA sequence: TGTGCCAGCAGCCAAGATCCCGGGACTAGCAGATACAATGAGCAGTTCTTC. Translation gives CASSQDPGTSRYNEQFF.